A single sample is the source of the 8 T cell receptor beta chains below, sequenced in a study of shared clonotypes between healthy human individuals. CD45RO-negative, CCR7-positively selected cells formed the naive CD8 fraction, excluding terminally differentiated effector memory CD45RA+ cells. Repertoires were generated with immunoSEQ multiplex PCR, while TCRdb's copy carries only in-frame clones and drops some. The sample contains 800,000 or so clones, about 96% of which appear only once. The sequenced sample consisted of naive CD8+ T cells sorted from blood. The origin of the receptors is a man between 25 and 39 years old in good health.

In the case of this clone: This CDR3 is also generated by other DNA sequences in the sample. The chain couples TRBV7-9 to TRBJ1-1; TRBD1 matches at 7 bases. Trimming at V came to 1 base and at J to 3 bases, leaving 2 bases not matched to a gene. Germline V gene sequence: CDR1 SEHNR, CDR2 FQNEAQ (reference sequence). The CDR3 runs to 14 residues. Here the CDR3 DNA reads TGTGCCAGCAGCTTAGGACAGGGTTACACTGAAGCTTTCTTT. Protein sequence: CASSLGQGYTEAFF.

The CDR3 bases are TGTGCCAGCAGTGTACGGCAGGGAGGAGAGACCCAGTACTTC. It codes for CASSVRQGGETQYF. This chain links TRBV25-1 with TRBJ2-5, with D possibly matching TRBD2 (6 bases). The germline V gene has CDR1 MGHDK and CDR2 SYGVNS. The CDR3 length is 14 residues. Trimming removed 4 bases at V and 4 bases at J, with 13 bases between.

V is TRBV28 and J is TRBJ2-1; D uncertain. Germline V CDR1 and CDR2: MDHEN, SYDVKM. Trimming took 3 bases from V and 9 from J, leaving 9 bases between them. The CDR3 loop spans 12 amino acids. As DNA, the CDR3 is TGTGCCAGCAGTTTTAGAGGTGGTGAGCAGTTCTTC. Translated: CASSFRGGEQFF.

This chain links TRBV27 with TRBJ2-7; D may be TRBD2 (5 bases). With 10 bases removed from V and 4 bases from J, the gap between germline ends came to 11 bases. From germline, CDR1 is MNHEY and CDR2 SMNVEV (reference sequence). The CDR3 runs 11 residues. The CDR3 loop is CATIRGYEQYF. The CDR3 region has the DNA TGTGCCACAATTCGGGGTTACGAGCAGTACTTC.

The chain links TRBV7-9 to TRBJ2-1, with D unresolved. Germline V CDR1 and CDR2: SEHNR, FQNEAQ (reference sequence). This CDR3 is 15 amino acids long. Trimming took 6 bases from V and 3 from J, leaving 15 bases between them. CDR3 in amino acids: CASRKLEGGYNEQFF. CDR3 DNA: TGTGCCAGCAGAAAGCTCGAAGGCGGCTACAATGAGCAGTTCTTC.

The chain employs TRBV9 and TRBJ2-5; D possibly corresponds to TRBD2 (5 bases). CDR1 is SGDLS, CDR2 YYNGEE, per germline. Trimming removed 3 bases from V and 1 base from J, with 10 bases in between. This CDR3 region has 14 residues. CDR3 region: CASSGTRVQETQYF. The CDR3 nucleotides read TGTGCCAGCAGCGGCACGAGGGTCCAAGAGACCCAGTACTTC.

The rearrangement joins TRBV11-2 to TRBJ2-3, with 11 bases matching TRBD2. Germline-derived CDR1 and CDR2 are SGHAT and FQNNGV. The CDR3 consists of 18 residues. Trimming took 4 bases from V and 4 from J; bases not matched to a gene: 13. The CDR3 DNA is TGTGCCAGCAGCTCACTAGCGGGAGTAAAACAGGGCGCAGATACGCAGTATTTT. Residues: CASSSLAGVKQGADTQYF.

This clone has a single count. The chain combines TRBV5-4 with TRBJ1-1; D not resolved. Per the germline V gene, CDR1 is SGHNT and CDR2 is YYREEE (reference sequence). The CDR3 is made up of 14 amino acids. V lost 6 bases and J lost 1, with 13 bases in between. The CDR3: CASKKVGENTEAFF. The CDR3 bases are TGTGCCAGCAAGAAGGTTGGCGAGAACACTGAAGCTTTCTTT.